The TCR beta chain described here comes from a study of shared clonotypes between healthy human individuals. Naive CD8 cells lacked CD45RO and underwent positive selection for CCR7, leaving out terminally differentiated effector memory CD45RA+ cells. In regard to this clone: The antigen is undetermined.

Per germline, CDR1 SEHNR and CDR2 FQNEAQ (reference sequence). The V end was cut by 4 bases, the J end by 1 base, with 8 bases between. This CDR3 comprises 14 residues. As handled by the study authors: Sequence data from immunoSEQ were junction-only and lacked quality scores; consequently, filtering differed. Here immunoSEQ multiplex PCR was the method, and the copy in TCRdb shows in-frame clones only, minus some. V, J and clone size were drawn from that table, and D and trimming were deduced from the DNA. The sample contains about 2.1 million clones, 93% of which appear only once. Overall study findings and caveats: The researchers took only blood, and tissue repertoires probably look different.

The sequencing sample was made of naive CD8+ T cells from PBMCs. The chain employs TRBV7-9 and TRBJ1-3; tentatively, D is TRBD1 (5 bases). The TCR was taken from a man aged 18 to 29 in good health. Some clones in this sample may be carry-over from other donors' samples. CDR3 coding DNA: TGTGCCAGCAGCTGGGACTATTCTGGAAACACCATATATTTT. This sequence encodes CASSWDYSGNTIYF. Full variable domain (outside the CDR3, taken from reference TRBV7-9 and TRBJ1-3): DTGVSQNPRHKITKRGQNVTFRCDPISEHNRLYWYRQTLGQGPEFLTYFQNEAQLEKSRLLSDRFSAERPKGSFSTLEIQRTEQGDSAMYLCASSWDYSGNTIYFGEGSWLTVV.